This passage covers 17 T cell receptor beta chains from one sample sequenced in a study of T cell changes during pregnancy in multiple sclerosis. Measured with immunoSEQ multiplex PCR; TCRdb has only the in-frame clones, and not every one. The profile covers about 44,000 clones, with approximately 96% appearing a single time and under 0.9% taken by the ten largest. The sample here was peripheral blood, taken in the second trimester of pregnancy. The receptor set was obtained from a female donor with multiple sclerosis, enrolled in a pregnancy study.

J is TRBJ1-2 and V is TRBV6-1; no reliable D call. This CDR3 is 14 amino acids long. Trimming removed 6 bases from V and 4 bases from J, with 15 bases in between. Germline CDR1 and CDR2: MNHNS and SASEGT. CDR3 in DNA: TGTGCCAGCAGCAAAACCGATGTCGGCTATGGCTACACCTTC. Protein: CASSKTDVGYGYTF.

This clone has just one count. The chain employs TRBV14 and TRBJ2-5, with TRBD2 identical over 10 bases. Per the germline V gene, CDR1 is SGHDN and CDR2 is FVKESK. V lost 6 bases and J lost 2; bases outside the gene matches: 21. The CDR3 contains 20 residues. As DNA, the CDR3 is TGTGCCAGCAGGCGGAACCTAGCGGGAGAACTTATATTCCCTCAAGAGACCCAGTACTTC. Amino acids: CASRRNLAGELIFPQETQYF.

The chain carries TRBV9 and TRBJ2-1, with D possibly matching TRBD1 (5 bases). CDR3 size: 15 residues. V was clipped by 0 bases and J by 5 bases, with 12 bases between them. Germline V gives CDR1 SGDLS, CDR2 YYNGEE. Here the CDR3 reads CASSVAGKQDNEQFF. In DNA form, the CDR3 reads TGTGCCAGCAGCGTAGCGGGTAAACAGGACAATGAGCAGTTCTTC. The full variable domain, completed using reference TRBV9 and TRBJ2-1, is DSGVTQTPKHLITATGQRVTLRCSPRSGDLSVYWYQQSLDQGLQFLIQYYNGEERAKGNILERFSAQQFPDLHSELNLSSLELGDSALYFCASSVAGKQDNEQFFGPGTRLTVL.

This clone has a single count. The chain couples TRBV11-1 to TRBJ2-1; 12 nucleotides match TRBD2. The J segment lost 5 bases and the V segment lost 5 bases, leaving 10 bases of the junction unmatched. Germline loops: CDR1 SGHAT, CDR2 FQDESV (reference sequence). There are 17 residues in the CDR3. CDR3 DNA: TGTGCCAGCAGCGAAACAATCCGGACTAGCGGGAACAATGAGCAGTTCTTC. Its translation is CASSETIRTSGNNEQFF.

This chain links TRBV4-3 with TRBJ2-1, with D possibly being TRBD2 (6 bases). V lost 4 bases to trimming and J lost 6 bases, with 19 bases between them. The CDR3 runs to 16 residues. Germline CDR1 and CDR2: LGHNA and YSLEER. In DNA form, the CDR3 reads TGCGCCAGCAGCCTCAAGAGGGCCTTGGAGGGCAATGAGCAGTTCTTC. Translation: CASSLKRALEGNEQFF.

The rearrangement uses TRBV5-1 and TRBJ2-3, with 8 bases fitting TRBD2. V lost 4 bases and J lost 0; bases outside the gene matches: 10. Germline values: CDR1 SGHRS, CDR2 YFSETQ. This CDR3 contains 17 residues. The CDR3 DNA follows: TGCGCCAGCAGCCCAAGACTAGCGTCACGGAGCACAGATACGCAGTATTTT. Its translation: CASSPRLASRSTDTQYF.

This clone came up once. The CDR3 loop reads CASTGGPPTDTQYF. The CDR3 nucleotides are TGTGCCAGTACTGGAGGACCCCCCACAGATACGCAGTATTTT. The rearrangement joins TRBV19 to TRBJ2-3; TRBD2 is a possible D gene (5 bases). Germline V gives CDR1 LNHDA, CDR2 SQIVND (reference sequence). The CDR3 is made up of 14 amino acids. Trimming stripped 7 bases from V and 2 bases from J, with 13 bases between.

CDR3: CATSRADLGNTIYF. In nucleotides, the CDR3 is TGTGCCACCAGCAGAGCGGACTTAGGAAACACCATATATTTT. The V call is TRBV15, the J call TRBJ1-3; D gene unclear. Germline loops: CDR1 LNHNV, CDR2 YYDKDF (reference sequence). V was shortened by 1 base and J by 4 bases, with 8 bases between the two germline ends. CDR3 length: 14 amino acids. The full variable domain, completed using reference TRBV15 and TRBJ1-3, is DAMVIQNPRYQVTQFGKPVTLSCSQTLNHNVMYWYQQKSSQAPKLLFHYYDKDFNNEADTPDNFQSRRPNTSFCFLDIRSPGLGDTAMYLCATSRADLGNTIYFGEGSWLTVV.

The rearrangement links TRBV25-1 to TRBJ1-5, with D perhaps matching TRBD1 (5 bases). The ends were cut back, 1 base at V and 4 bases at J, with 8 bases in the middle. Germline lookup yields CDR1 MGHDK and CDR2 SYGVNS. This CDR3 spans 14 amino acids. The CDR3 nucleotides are TGTGCCAGCAGTGAATTGACAGATAATCAGCCCCAGCATTTT. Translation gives CASSELTDNQPQHF. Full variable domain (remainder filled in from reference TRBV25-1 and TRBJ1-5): EADIYQTPRYLVIGTGKKITLECSQTMGHDKMYWYQQDPGMELHLIHYSYGVNSTEKGDLSSESTVSRIRTEHFPLTLESARPSHTSQYLCASSELTDNQPQHFGDGTRLSIL.

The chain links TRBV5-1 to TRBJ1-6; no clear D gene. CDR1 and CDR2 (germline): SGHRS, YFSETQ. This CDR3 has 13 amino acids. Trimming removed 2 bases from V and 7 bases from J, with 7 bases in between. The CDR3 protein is CASSFGENSPLHF. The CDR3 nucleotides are TGCGCCAGCAGCTTCGGGGAAAATTCACCCCTCCACTTT.

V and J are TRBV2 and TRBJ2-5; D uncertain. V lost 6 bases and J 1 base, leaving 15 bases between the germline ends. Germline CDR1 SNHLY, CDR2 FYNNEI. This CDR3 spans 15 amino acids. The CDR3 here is CASSSDQGAQETQYF. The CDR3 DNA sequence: TGTGCCAGCAGCTCTGACCAAGGAGCCCAAGAGACCCAGTACTTC.

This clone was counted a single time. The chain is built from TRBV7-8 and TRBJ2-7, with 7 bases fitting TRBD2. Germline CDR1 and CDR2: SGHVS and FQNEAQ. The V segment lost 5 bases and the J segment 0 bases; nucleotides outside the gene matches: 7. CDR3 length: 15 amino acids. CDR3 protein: CASSGSSGSSYEQYF. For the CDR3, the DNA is TGTGCCAGCAGCGGCTCTAGCGGTTCCTCCTACGAGCAGTACTTC.

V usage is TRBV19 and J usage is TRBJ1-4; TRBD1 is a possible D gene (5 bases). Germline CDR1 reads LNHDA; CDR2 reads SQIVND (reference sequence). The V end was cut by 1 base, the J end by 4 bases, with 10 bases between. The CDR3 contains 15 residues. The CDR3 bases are TGTGCCAGTAGTATAGGCGGGGCCGATAATGAAAAACTGTTTTTT. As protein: CASSIGGADNEKLFF.

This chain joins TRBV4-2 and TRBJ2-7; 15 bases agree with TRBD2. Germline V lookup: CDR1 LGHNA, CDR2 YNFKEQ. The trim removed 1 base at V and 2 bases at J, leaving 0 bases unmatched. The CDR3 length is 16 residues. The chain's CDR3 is CASSQGTSGGAYEQYF. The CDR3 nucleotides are TGTGCCAGCAGCCAAGGGACTAGCGGGGGGGCCTACGAGCAGTACTTC.

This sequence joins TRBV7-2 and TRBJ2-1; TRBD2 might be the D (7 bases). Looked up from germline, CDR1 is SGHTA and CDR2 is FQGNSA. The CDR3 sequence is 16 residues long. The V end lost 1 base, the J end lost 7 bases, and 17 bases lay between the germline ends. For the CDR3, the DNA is TGTGCCAGCAGCTTAGTGAATCGGGGGGCTCGGAATGAGCAGTTCTTC. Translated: CASSLVNRGARNEQFF.

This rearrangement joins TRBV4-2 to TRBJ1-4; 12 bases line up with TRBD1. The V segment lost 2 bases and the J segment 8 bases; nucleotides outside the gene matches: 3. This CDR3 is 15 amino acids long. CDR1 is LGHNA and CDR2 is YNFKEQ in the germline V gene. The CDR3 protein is CASSQPGTGGEKLFF. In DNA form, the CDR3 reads TGTGCCAGCAGCCAACCCGGGACAGGGGGCGAAAAACTGTTTTTT.

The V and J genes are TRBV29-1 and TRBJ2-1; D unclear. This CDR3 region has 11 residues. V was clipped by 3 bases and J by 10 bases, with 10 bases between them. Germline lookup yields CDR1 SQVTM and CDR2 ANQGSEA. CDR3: CSVDILEEQFF. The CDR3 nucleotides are TGCAGCGTTGATATCCTTGAGGAGCAGTTCTTC.